The entry below describes one TCR beta chain. The antigen is undetermined. This record comes from a study of cytomegalovirus exposure and HLA in healthy donors. Study-level points and caveats: Earlier analysis looked at TCR beta V segments, and most were productive about 87% or about 30% of the time.

The study ran its PCR with 60 Vbeta and 13 Jbeta primers. Sequencing used immunoSEQ multiplex PCR; TCRdb keeps in-frame clones, though not all of them. The top ten clones hold approximately 4.5% of a sample with roughly 160,000 clones, less than 85% of them seen once. The CDR3 sequence is 15 residues long. Germline CDR1 and CDR2: MRHNA and SNTAGT. V was clipped by 0 bases and J by 1 base, with 7 bases between them. The gene calls are TRBV6-4 and TRBJ2-4, with D possibly being TRBD2 (5 bases). This clonotype was obtained from a man aged 35 to 55 in good health and CMV-seronegative. Sequenced sample: PBMCs. The CDR3 here is CASSDSSGAKNIQYF. In DNA form, the CDR3 reads TGTGCCAGCAGTGACTCGTCGGGGGCCAAAAACATTCAGTACTTC.